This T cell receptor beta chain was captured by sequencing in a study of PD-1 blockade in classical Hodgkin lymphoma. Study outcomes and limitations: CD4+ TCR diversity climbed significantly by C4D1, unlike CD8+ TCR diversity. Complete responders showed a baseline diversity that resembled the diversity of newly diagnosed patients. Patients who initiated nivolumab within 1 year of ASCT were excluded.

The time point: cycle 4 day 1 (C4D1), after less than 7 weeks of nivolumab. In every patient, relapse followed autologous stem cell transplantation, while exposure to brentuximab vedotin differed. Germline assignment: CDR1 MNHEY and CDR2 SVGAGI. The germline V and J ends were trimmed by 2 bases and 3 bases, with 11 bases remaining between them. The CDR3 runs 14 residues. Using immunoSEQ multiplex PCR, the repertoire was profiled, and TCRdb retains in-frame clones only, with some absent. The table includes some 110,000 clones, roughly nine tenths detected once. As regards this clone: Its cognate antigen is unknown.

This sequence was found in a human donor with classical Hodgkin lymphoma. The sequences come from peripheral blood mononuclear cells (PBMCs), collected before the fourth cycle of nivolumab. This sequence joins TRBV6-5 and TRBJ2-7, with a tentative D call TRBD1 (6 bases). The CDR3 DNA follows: TGTGCCAGCAGTTACCGGACAGAGGACTACGAGCAGTACTTC. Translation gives CASSYRTEDYEQYF.